The T cell receptor (beta chain) described here comes from a study of cytotoxic CD8 clonotypes in ibrutinib-treated CLL. About the research overall: Partial response occurred in about 25 patients and complete response in 2; at median roughly 72 months, approximately 14 remained remitted and approximately 12 progressed.

Sequenced by immunoSEQ multiplex PCR; TCRdb stores in-frame clones only, minus some. In the table there are some 300,000 clones, around four fifths of which are singletons. Study-level findings and limits: Progressing patients had sampling times that differed from those of sustained-remission patients. Clonality increased with ibrutinib response but returned toward baseline at progression. Public clonotypes showed up rarely, and on treatment they shrank or held steady.

Germline CDR1 reads SQVTM; CDR2 reads ANQGSEA. V lost 1 base, J lost 7 bases, and 20 bases stayed unmatched. The CDR3 covers 20 residues. With regard to this clone: Its cognate antigen is unknown.

This rearrangement joins TRBV29-1 to TRBJ2-3; 13 bases line up with TRBD2. The input for sequencing was PBMCs, taken before ibrutinib treatment. The clonotype originates from a human donor with chronic lymphocytic leukemia. The chain's CDR3 is CSVEVSGLAGVSVFVYTQYF. DNA of the CDR3: TGCAGCGTTGAAGTGTCCGGACTAGCGGGAGTTTCGGTCTTTGTATATACGCAGTATTTT.